What follows describes a single TCR beta chain. Assay used: immunoSEQ multiplex PCR; TCRdb lists only in-frame clones, some missing. Here the sample spans about 140,000 clones, around 90% being singletons. This record comes from a study of T cell responses to AZD1222 COVID-19 vaccine. The wider study: Second-dose intervals near 4 or 12 weeks were combined.

The length of the CDR3 is 14 residues. With 5 bases removed from V and 4 bases from J, the gap between germline ends came to 12 bases. Germline CDR1 reads SEHNR; CDR2 reads FQNEAQ (reference sequence). The chain has TRBV7-9 and TRBJ2-4, with D perhaps being TRBD1 or TRBD2 (5 bases each). The TCR was taken from an adult in good health. The sequences come from peripheral blood, collected on day 0 of AZD1222 vaccination. As DNA, the CDR3 is TGTGCCAGCAGCGTCGGGACCCTTAAAAACATTCAGTACTTC. Its protein is CASSVGTLKNIQYF.